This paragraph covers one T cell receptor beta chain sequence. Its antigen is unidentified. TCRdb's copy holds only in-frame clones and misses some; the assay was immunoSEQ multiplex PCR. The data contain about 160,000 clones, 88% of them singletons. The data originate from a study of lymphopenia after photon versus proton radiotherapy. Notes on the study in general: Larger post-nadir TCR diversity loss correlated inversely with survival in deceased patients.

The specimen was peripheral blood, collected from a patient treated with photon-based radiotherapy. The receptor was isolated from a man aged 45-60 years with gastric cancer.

The CDR3: CASSLVGHEQYF. The DNA of the CDR3 is TGTGCCAGCAGCTTGGTCGGGCACGAGCAGTACTTC. The genes are TRBV5-6 and TRBJ2-7; D uncertain. V was trimmed by 0 bases and J by 5 bases, leaving 6 bases between them. This CDR3 is 12 amino acids long. Germline V lookup: CDR1 SGHDT, CDR2 YYEEEE.